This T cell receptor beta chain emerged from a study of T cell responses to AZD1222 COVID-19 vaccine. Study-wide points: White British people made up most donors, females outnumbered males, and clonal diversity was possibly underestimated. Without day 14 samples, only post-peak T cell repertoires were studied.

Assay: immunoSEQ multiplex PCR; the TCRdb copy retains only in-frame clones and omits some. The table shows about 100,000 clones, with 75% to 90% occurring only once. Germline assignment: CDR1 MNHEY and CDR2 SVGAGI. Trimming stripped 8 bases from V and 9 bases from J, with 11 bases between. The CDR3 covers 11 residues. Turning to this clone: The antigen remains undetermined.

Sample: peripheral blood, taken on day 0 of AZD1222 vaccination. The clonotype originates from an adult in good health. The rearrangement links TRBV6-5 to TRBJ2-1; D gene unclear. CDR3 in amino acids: CASWTRGEQFF. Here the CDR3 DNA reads TGTGCCAGCTGGACCAGAGGTGAGCAGTTCTTC.